This section outlines one TCR beta chain sequence together with its context. Its antigen is not identified. V lost 6 bases, J lost 5 bases, and 10 bases lay in between. Germline V gene lookup returns CDR1 MNHEY and CDR2 SVGAGI. The CDR3 length is 13 residues. Profiling relied on immunoSEQ multiplex PCR, and the TCRdb table lists in-frame clones only, not all of them. In the table there are 150,000 to 250,000 clones, roughly 84% of which are singletons. The entry originates in a study of cytomegalovirus exposure and HLA in healthy donors. Regarding the study as a whole: In vitro testing confirmed a few CMV-associated chains as specific for CMV antigens. Rarity characterized most TCR sequences, yet some public TCRs appeared in many donors.

The sequencing input was PBMCs. The chain is built from TRBV6-5 and TRBJ2-2; the D is unclear. This sequence originates from a woman aged 25 to 39 in good health and CMV-seropositive. The CDR3 sequence is CASSRSRTGELFF. In DNA, the CDR3 is TGTGCCAGCAGCCGGAGCCGGACCGGGGAGCTGTTTTTT.